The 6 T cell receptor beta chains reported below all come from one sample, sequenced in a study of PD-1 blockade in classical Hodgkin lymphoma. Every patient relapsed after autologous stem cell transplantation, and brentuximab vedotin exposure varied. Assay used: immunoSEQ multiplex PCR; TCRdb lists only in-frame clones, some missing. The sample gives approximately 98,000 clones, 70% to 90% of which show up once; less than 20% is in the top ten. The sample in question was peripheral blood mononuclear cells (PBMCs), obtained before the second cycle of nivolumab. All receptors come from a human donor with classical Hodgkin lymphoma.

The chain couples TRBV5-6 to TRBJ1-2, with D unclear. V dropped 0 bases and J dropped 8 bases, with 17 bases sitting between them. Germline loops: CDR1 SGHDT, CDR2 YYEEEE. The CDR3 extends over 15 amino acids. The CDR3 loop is CASSLVGLGGLGYTF. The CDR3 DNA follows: TGTGCCAGCAGCTTGGTGGGGTTAGGAGGATTGGGCTACACCTTC.

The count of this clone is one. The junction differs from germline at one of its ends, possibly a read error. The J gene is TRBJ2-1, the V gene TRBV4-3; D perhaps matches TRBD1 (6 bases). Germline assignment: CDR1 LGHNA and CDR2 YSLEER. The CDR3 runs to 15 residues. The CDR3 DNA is TGCGCCAGCCAGAGATCGCCAGGGGCCTACGATGAGCAGTTCTTC. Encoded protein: CASQRSPGAYDEQFF.

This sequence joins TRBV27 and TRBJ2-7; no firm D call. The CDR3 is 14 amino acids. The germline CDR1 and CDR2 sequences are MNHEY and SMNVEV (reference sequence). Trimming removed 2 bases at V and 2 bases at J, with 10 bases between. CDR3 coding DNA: TGTGCCAGCAGTTTACTCGACGGAACCTACGAGCAGTACTTC. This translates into CASSLLDGTYEQYF.

The CDR3 loop reads CASSSSGSADTQYF. The CDR3, as DNA: TGTGCCAGCAGTTCTAGCGGGAGCGCAGATACGCAGTATTTT. The chain couples TRBV6-5 to TRBJ2-3, with 10 nucleotides matching TRBD2. The germline gives CDR1 MNHEY, CDR2 SVGAGI. The CDR3 contains 14 residues. Trimming removed 4 bases from V and 4 bases from J; junction bases left unmatched: 2.

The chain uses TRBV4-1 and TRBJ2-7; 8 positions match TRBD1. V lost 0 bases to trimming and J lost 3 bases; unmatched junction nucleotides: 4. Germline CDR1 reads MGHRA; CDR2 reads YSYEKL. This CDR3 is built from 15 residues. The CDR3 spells CASSQEHRGNYEQYF. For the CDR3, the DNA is TGCGCCAGCAGCCAAGAGCACAGGGGGAACTACGAGCAGTACTTC.

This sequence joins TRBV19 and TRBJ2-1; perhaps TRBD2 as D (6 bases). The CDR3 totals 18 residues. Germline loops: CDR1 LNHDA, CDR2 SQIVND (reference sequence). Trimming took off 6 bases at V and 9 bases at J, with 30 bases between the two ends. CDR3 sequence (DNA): TGTGCCAGTAGATCGGACTTCGGCGGGAACCACCTGTGGGTTGAGCAGTTCTTC. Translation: CASRSDFGGNHLWVEQFF.